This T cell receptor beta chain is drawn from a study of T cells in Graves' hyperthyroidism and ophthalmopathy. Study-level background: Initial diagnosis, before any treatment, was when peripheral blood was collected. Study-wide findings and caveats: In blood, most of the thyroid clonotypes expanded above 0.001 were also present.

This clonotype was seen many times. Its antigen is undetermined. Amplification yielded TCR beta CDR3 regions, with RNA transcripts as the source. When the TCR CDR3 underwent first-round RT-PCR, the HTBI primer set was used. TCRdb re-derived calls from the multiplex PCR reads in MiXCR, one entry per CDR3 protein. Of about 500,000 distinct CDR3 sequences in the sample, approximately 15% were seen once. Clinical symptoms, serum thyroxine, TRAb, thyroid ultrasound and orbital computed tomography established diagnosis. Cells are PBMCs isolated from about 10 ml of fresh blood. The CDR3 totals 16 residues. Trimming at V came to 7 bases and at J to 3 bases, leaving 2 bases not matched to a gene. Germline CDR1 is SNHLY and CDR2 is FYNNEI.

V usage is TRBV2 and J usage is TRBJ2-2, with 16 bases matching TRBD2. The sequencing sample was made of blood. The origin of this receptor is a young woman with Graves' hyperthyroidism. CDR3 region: CASTGLAGGDTGELFF. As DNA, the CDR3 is TGTGCCAGCACGGGACTAGCGGGAGGGGACACCGGGGAGCTGTTTTTT.